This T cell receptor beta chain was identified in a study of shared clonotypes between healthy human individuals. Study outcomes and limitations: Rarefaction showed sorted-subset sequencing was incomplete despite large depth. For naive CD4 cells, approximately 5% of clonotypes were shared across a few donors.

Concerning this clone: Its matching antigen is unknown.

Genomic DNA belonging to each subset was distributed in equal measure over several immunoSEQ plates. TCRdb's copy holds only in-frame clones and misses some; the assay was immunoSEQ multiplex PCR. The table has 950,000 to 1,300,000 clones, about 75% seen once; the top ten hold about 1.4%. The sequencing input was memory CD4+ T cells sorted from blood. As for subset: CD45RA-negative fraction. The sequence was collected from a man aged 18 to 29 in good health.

The CDR3 spells CASSLLAGSAETQYF. DNA of the CDR3: TGTGCCAGCAGCCTACTAGCGGGGTCTGCTGAGACCCAGTACTTC. This chain joins TRBV5-5 and TRBJ2-5; TRBD2 agrees at 10 bases. V dropped 4 bases and J dropped 5; count of bases not matched to a gene: 8. The CDR3 runs 15 residues. Germline values: CDR1 SGHKS, CDR2 YYEKEE (reference sequence).